This T cell receptor beta chain was obtained from a study of T cells in Graves' hyperthyroidism and ophthalmopathy. TCR beta CDR3 regions were amplified from RNA transcripts. An initial round of RT-PCR targeting the TCR CDR3 relied on the HTBI primer set. TCRdb itself ran the multiplex PCR reads through MiXCR, one entry per CDR3 protein. The data contain about 520,000 distinct CDR3 sequences, less than 25% of them singletons. This clonotype was observed once. Those patients with uncontrolled infection, other autoimmune disease, pregnancy or lactation were excluded. Diagnoses were made from clinical symptoms, serum measures (thyroxine and TRAb), thyroid ultrasound and orbital computed tomography. CDR1 is LNHDA and CDR2 is SQIVND in the germline V gene (reference sequence). Trimming removed 4 bases from V and 3 bases from J; junction bases left unmatched: 5. The CDR3 runs to 14 residues.

The clonotype comes from a man aged 18-30 years with Graves' hyperthyroidism. The chain carries TRBV19 and TRBJ2-7; 8 nucleotides match TRBD1. Sequenced sample: blood. CDR3 sequence reads: CASSTTGTGYEQYF. The CDR3 nucleotides read TGTGCCAGTAGTACGACCGGGACAGGCTACGAGCAGTACTTC.